This T cell receptor beta chain was observed in a study of blood T cell repertoires in COVID-19. The overall study: COVID-19 samples, acute and convalescent, were from the United States, Italy and Spain. The analysed material was cDNA or gDNA that came from T cells, B-cell-depleted T cells, or PBMCs.

The germline V and J ends were trimmed by 1 base and 7 bases, with 9 bases remaining between them. The germline CDR1 and CDR2 sequences are SGHTS and YDEGEE. This CDR3 comprises 14 residues. Per the original methods: Scientists estimated how many nucleated cells there were by amplifying reference gene primers. Method: immunoSEQ multiplex PCR; TCRdb's copy keeps in-frame clones and lacks some. V and J calls and clone size come straight from that table; D and trimming were deduced from the DNA. The table lists 60,000 or so clones, 65% to 75% of them singletons, with under 30% in the top ten. The V call is TRBV5-8, the J call TRBJ1-6, with D perhaps matching TRBD1 (6 bases). This clonotype was sampled from an elderly woman with acute or convalescent COVID-19. The sequencing sample was made of peripheral blood. The CDR3 loop is CASSLQGWNSPLHF. DNA of the CDR3: TGTGCCAGCAGCTTGCAGGGGTGGAATTCACCCCTCCACTTT.